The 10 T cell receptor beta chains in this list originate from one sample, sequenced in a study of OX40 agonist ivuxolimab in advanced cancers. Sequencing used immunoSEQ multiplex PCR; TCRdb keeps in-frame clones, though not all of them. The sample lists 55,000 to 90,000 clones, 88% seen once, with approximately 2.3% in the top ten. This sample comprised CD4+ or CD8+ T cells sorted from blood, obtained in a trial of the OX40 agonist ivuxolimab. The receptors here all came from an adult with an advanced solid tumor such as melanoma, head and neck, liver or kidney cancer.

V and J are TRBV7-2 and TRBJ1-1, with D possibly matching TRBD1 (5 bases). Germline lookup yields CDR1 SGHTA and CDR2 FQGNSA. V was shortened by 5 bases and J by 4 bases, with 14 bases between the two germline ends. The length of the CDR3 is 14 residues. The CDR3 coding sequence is TGTGCCAGCAGCGCGTACCAGGGAGGCACTGAAGCTTTCTTT. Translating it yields CASSAYQGGTEAFF.

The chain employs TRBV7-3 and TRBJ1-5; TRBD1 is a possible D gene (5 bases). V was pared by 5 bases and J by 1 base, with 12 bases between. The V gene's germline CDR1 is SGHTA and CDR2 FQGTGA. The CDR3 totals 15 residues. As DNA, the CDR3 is TGTGCCAGCAGCCAGGGCAGAACGAGCAATCAGCCCCAGCATTTT. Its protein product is CASSQGRTSNQPQHF.

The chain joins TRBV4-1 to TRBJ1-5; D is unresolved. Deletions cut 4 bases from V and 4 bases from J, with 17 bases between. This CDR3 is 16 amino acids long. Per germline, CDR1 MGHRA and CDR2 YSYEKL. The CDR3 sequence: CASSRQAQTGNQPQHF. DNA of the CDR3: TGCGCCAGCAGCCGCCAAGCCCAAACTGGGAATCAGCCCCAGCATTTT.

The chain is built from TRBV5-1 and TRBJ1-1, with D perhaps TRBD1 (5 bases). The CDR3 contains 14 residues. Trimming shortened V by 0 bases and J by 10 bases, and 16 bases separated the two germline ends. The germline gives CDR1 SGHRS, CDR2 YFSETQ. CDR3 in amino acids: CASSLGLGGAVAFF. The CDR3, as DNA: TGCGCCAGCAGCTTGGGGTTGGGGGGAGCGGTAGCTTTCTTT.

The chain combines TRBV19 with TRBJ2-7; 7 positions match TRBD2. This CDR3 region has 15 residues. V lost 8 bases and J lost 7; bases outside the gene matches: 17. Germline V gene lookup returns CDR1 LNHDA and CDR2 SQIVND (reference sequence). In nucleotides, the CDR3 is TGTGCCAGTTCAAACGAGCGGGAAACCGTTGAAGAGCAGTACTTC. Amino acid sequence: CASSNERETVEEQYF.

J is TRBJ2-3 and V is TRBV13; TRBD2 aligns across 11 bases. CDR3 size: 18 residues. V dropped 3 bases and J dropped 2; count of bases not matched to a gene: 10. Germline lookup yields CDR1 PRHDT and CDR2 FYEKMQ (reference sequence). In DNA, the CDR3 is TGTGCCAGCAGCTTTACTAGCGGGAGCCGCCGATTCACAGATACGCAGTATTTT. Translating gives CASSFTSGSRRFTDTQYF.

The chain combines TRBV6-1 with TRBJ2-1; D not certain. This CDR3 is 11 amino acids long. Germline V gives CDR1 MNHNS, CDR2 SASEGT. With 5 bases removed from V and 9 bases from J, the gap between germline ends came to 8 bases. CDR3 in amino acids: CASSYVGEQFF. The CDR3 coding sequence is TGTGCCAGCAGTTACGTCGGTGAGCAGTTCTTC.

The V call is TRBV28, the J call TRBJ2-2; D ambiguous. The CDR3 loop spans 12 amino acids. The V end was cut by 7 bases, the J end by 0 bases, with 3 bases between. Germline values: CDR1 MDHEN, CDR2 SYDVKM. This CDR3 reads CASIANTGELFF. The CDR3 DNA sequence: TGTGCCAGCATTGCGAACACCGGGGAGCTGTTTTTT.

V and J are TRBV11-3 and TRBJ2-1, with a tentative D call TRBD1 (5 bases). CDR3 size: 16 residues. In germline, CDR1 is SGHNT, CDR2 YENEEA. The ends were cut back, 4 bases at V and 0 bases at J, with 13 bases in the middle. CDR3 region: CASSSETESSYNEQFF. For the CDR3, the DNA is TGTGCCAGCAGCTCAGAGACAGAGAGCTCCTACAATGAGCAGTTCTTC.

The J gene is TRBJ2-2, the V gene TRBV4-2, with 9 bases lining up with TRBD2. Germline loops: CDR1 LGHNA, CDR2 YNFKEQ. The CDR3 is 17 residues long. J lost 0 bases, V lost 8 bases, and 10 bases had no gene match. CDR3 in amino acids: CASHSGLAQTNTGELFF. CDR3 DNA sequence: TGTGCCAGCCACTCCGGACTAGCGCAAACGAACACCGGGGAGCTGTTTTTT.